This is a list of T cell receptor beta chains from one sample in a study of human T cells and chemical hapten exposure. TCRdb itself ran the RACE reads through MiXCR, one entry per CDR3 protein. The repertoire holds some 91,000 distinct CDR3 sequences, approximately 13% seen once, with approximately 2.1% in the top ten. The material sequenced was whole blood, taken in connection with sensitization to the hapten diphenylcyclopropenone (DPC). These receptor sequences come from a woman aged 40 to 49 with alopecia areata. Some clones in this sample may be carry-over from other donors' samples. The CDR3 runs from the conserved cysteine through the conserved F or W. A D gene is named only where the DNA matches it firmly. Size values are once, few and many counts, or a class for expanded clones, and some rows have none.

j_call: TRBJ2-2; clone_size: few; d_call: NA; v_call: TRBV29-1; cdr3_nt: TGCGGGGTCGGGAAAACCGGGGAGCTGTTTTTT; cdr3_aa: CGVGKTGELFF
j_call: TRBJ2-1; clone_size: few; d_call: NA; v_call: TRBV6-4; cdr3_nt: TGTGCCAGCAGTGAGACGGGCCCCGCTTTATACAATGAGCAGTTCTTC; cdr3_aa: CASSETGPALYNEQFF
j_call: TRBJ2-2; clone_size: few; d_call: NA; v_call: TRBV7-2; cdr3_nt: TGTGCCAGCAGCTTAGTATCGGGTACCGGGGAGCTGTTTTTT; cdr3_aa: CASSLVSGTGELFF
j_call: TRBJ2-1; clone_size: NA; d_call: NA; v_call: TRBV7-3; cdr3_nt: TGTGCCAGCAGCTTAAACGCGCCAGCCTACAATGAGCAGTTCTTC; cdr3_aa: CASSLNAPAYNEQFF
j_call: TRBJ2-6; clone_size: many; d_call: TRBD2; v_call: TRBV19; cdr3_nt: TGTGCCAGTAGTAGCACCGGGACTAGCGGGACAGGGGCCAACGTCCTGACTTTC; cdr3_aa: CASSSTGTSGTGANVLTF
j_call: TRBJ1-2; clone_size: NA; d_call: NA; v_call: TRBV18; cdr3_nt: TGTGCCAGCTCACCACCTAACATTAACTATGGCTACACCTTC; cdr3_aa: CASSPPNINYGYTF
j_call: TRBJ2-6; clone_size: NA; d_call: NA; v_call: TRBV29-1; cdr3_nt: TGCAGCGCCACTGCGGGCCCTGGGGCCAACGTCCTGACTTTC; cdr3_aa: CSATAGPGANVLTF
j_call: TRBJ2-5; clone_size: many; d_call: TRBD2; v_call: TRBV6-2/TRBV6-3; cdr3_nt: TGTGCCAGCACCGGGACTAGCGGACAGTGGGAGGAGACCCAGTACTTC; cdr3_aa: CASTGTSGQWEETQYF
j_call: TRBJ2-5; clone_size: NA; d_call: NA; v_call: TRBV21-1; cdr3_nt: TGTGCCAGCACCCCGGGTTCCGGACGGGAGACCCAGTACTTC; cdr3_aa: CASTPGSGRETQYF
j_call: TRBJ2-1; clone_size: few; d_call: NA; v_call: TRBV5-1; cdr3_nt: TGCGCCAGCCCACGAGCGGTCCCGCCTGTGCTTAGTGAGCAGTTCTTC; cdr3_aa: CASPRAVPPVLSEQFF
j_call: TRBJ1-4; clone_size: NA; d_call: NA; v_call: TRBV12-3/TRBV12-4; cdr3_nt: TGTGCCAGCAGTTTACGGGCAAATGAAAAACTGTTTTTT; cdr3_aa: CASSLRANEKLFF
j_call: TRBJ1-5; clone_size: NA; d_call: TRBD1; v_call: TRBV11-2; cdr3_nt: TGTGCCAGCGGACAGGTCGGTCAGCCCCAGCATTTT; cdr3_aa: CASGQVGQPQHF
j_call: TRBJ2-1; clone_size: many; d_call: TRBD2; v_call: TRBV20-1; cdr3_nt: TGCAGTGCTAGAGGTGGGGGACTAGCAGCCCGCCAGTTCTTC; cdr3_aa: CSARGGGLAARQFF
j_call: TRBJ2-7; clone_size: few; d_call: NA; v_call: TRBV18; cdr3_nt: TGTGCCAGCTCACCTGTGGCAGAGGGCGAGCAGTACTTC; cdr3_aa: CASSPVAEGEQYF
j_call: TRBJ2-6; clone_size: NA; d_call: NA; v_call: TRBV7-9; cdr3_nt: TGTGCCAGCAGCCTAACCTTCTCTGGGGCCAACGTCCTGACTTTC; cdr3_aa: CASSLTFSGANVLTF
j_call: TRBJ2-1; clone_size: NA; d_call: TRBD1; v_call: TRBV6-6; cdr3_nt: TGTGCCAGCAGACCTCTCGGGACAGCTTACAATGAGCAGTTCTTC; cdr3_aa: CASRPLGTAYNEQFF
j_call: TRBJ2-3; clone_size: few; d_call: NA; v_call: TRBV5-6; cdr3_nt: TGTGCCAGCAGCCCTACTTCAGATACGCAGTATTTT; cdr3_aa: CASSPTSDTQYF
j_call: TRBJ2-7; clone_size: many; d_call: TRBD2; v_call: TRBV4-2; cdr3_nt: TGTGCCAGCAGCCAGCCGGGACTAGCCTCCTACGAGCAGTACTTC; cdr3_aa: CASSQPGLASYEQYF
j_call: TRBJ1-2; clone_size: NA; d_call: NA; v_call: TRBV12-3/TRBV12-4; cdr3_nt: TGTGCCAGCAGCCCCGACCGGGGTAGAGGTGGCTACACCTTC; cdr3_aa: CASSPDRGRGGYTF
j_call: TRBJ2-7; clone_size: few; d_call: NA; v_call: TRBV3-1; cdr3_nt: TGTGCCAGCAGCCATCCTGGGACTGGGGCCCACGAGCAGTACTTC; cdr3_aa: CASSHPGTGAHEQYF
j_call: TRBJ2-7; clone_size: few; d_call: NA; v_call: TRBV6-5; cdr3_nt: TGTGCCAGCTTACCGGCCCTGGGTGGGTCCTACGAGCAGTACTTC; cdr3_aa: CASLPALGGSYEQYF
j_call: TRBJ2-5; clone_size: few; d_call: NA; v_call: TRBV28; cdr3_nt: TGTGCCAGCACGTTTCCGGGGGCCGAGACCCAGTACTTC; cdr3_aa: CASTFPGAETQYF
j_call: TRBJ2-5; clone_size: NA; d_call: TRBD1; v_call: TRBV7-2; cdr3_nt: TGTGCCAGCAGCTTGGGGACAGGGATGAGGCAAGAGACCCAGTACTTC; cdr3_aa: CASSLGTGMRQETQYF
j_call: TRBJ2-1; clone_size: NA; d_call: TRBD2; v_call: TRBV19; cdr3_nt: TGTGCCAGTATGCCCAGGCCCAGCGGGAGGGTCTTCAATGAGCAGTTCTTC; cdr3_aa: CASMPRPSGRVFNEQFF